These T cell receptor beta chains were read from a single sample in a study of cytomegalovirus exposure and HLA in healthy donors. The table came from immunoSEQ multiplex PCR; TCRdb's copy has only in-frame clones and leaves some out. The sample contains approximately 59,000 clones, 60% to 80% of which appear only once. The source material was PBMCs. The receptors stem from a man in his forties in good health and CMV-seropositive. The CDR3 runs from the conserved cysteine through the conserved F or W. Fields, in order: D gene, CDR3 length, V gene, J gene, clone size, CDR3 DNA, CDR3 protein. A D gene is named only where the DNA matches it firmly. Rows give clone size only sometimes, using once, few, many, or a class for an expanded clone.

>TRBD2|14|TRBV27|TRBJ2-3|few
TGTGCCAGCAAACAAGCGGGGGGATCAGATACGCAGTATTTT
CASKQAGGSDTQYF
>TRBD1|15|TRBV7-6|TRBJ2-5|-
TGTGCCAGCAGTCAGGCCCAGGGGGCTCGAGAGACCCAGTACTTC
CASSQAQGARETQYF
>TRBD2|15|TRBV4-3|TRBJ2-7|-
TGCGCCAGCAGCCAAGGAAATAGCGGGAGGACCGAGCAGTACTTC
CASSQGNSGRTEQYF
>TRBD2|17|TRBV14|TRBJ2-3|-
TGTGCCAGCAGCCCACTAGCGGGAGGAGCTTCCACAGATACGCAGTATTTT
CASSPLAGGASTDTQYF
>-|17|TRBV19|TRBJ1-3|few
TGTGCCCTAGCCCCGCCCACCAGGTTCCTCGACGGAAACACCATATATTTT
CALAPPTRFLDGNTIYF
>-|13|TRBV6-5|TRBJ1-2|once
TGTGCCAGCAGTTCACAGAAGAAGTATGGCTACACCTTC
CASSSQKKYGYTF
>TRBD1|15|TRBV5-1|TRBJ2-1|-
TGCGCCAGCAGCACCGGGACAGAAACTTACAATGAGCAGTTCTTC
CASSTGTETYNEQFF
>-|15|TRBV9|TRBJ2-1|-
TGTGCCAGCAGCCTTCGACTAGGGTCCTACAATGAGCAGTTCTTC
CASSLRLGSYNEQFF
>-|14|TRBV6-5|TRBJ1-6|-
TGTGCCAGCAGTTACGGGGGGGTCGGCTCACCCCTCCACTTT
CASSYGGVGSPLHF
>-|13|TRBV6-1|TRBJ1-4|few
TGTGCCAGCAGAGACAGTCCGAATGAAAAACTGTTTTTT
CASRDSPNEKLFF
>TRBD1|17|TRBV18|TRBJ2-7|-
TGTGCCAGCTCACCAATTTACAGGACAGGGGCGTTCTACGAGCAGTACTTC
CASSPIYRTGAFYEQYF
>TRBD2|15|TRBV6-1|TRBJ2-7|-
TGTGCCAGCAGGGTAGCGGGGGGGGTCGCCTACGAGCAGTACTTC
CASRVAGGVAYEQYF
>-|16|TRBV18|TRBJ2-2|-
TGTGCCAGCTCACCTTCGGGAGCGGTCGGCACCGGGGAGCTGTTTTTT
CASSPSGAVGTGELFF